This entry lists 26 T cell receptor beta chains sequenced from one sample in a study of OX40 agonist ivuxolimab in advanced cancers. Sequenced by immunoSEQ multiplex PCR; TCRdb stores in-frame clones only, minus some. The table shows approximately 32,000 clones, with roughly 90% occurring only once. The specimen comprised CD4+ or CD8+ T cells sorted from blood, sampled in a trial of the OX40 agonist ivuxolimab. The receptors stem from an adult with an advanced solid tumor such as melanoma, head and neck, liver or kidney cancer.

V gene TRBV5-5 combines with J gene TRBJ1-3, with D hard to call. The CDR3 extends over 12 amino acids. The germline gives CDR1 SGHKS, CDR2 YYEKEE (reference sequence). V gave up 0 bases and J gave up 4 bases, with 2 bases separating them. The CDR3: CASSLEGNTIYF. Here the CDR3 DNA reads TGTGCCAGCAGCTTGGAAGGAAACACCATATATTTT. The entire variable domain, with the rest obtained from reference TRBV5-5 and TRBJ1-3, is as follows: DAGVTQSPTHLIKTRGQQVTLRCSPISGHKSVSWYQQVLGQGPQFIFQYYEKEERGRGNFPDRFSARQFPNYSSELNVNALLLGDSALYLCASSLEGNTIYFGEGSWLTVV.

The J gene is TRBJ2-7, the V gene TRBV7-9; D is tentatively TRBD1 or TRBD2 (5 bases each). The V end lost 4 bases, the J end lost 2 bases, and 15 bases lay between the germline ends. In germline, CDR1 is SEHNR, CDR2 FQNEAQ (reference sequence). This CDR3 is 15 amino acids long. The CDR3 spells CASSSPGTITYEQYF. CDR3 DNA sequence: TGTGCCAGCAGCTCCCCCGGGACCATTACCTACGAGCAGTACTTC.

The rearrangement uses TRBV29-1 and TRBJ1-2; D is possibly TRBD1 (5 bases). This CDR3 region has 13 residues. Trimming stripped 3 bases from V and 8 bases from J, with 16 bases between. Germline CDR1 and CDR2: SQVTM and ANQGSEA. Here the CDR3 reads CSVDDEWWGGYTF. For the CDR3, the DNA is TGCAGCGTTGATGACGAGTGGTGGGGCGGCTACACCTTC. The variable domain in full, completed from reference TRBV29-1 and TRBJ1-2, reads SAVISQKPSRDICQRGTSLTIQCQVDSQVTMMFWYRQQPGQSLTLIATANQGSEATYESGFVIDKFPISRPNLTFSTLTVSNMSPEDSSIYLCSVDDEWWGGYTFGSGTRLTVV.

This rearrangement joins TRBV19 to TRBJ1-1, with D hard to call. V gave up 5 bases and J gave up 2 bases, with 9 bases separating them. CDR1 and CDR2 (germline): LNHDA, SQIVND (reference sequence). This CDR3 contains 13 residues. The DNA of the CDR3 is TGTGCCAGTAGTCAAGGCCCCAACACTGAAGCTTTCTTT. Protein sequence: CASSQGPNTEAFF.

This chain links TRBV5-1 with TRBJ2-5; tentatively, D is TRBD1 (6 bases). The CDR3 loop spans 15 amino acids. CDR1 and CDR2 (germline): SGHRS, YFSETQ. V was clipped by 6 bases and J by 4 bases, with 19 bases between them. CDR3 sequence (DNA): TGCGCCAGCAAAAGCTCGACAGGAGTAGGAGAGACCCAGTACTTC. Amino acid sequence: CASKSSTGVGETQYF.

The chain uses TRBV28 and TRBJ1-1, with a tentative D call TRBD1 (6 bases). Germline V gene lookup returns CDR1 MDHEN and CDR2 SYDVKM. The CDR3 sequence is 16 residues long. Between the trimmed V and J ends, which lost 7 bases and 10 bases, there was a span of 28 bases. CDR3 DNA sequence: TGTGCCAGCAACGAAATGGGGGGGGCCCAGGATGGTGGAGCTTTCTTT. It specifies CASNEMGGAQDGGAFF.

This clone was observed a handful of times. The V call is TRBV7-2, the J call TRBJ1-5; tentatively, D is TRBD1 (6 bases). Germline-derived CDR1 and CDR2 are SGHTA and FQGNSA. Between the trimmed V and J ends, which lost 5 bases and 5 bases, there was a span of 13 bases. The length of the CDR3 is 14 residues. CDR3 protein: CASSPNEGDQPQHF. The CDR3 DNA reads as TGTGCCAGCAGCCCGAACGAGGGGGATCAGCCCCAGCATTTT. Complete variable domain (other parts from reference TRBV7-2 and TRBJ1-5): GAGVSQSPSNKVTEKGKDVELRCDPISGHTALYWYRQSLGQGLEFLIYFQGNSAPDKSGLPSDRFSAERTGGSVSTLTIQRTQQEDSAVYLCASSPNEGDQPQHFGDGTRLSIL.

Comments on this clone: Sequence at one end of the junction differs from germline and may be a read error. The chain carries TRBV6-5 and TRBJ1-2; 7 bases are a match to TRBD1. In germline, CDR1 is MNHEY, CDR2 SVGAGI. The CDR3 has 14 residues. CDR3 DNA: TGTGCCAGCAGTCCTAGGGACAGCAGCATCGAAACCCTCTTC. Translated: CASSPRDSSIETLF.

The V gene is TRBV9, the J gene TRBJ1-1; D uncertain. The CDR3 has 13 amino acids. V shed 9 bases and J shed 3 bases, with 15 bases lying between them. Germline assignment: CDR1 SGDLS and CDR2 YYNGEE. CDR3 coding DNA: TGTGCCACCCCCTTAGAGGTTGACACTGAAGCTTTCTTT. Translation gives CATPLEVDTEAFF.

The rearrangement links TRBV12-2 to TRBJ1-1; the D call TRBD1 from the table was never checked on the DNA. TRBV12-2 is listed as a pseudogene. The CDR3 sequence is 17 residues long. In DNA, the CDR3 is TGTGCAAGTCCCCTCGGACAGGGGGACCCCATGAACACTGAAGCTTTCTTT. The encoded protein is CASPLGQGDPMNTEAFF.

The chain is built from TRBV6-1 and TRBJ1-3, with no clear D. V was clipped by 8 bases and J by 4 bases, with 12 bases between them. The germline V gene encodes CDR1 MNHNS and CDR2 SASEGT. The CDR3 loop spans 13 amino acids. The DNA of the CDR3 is TGTGCCAGCGGACTTCTCGCGGGAAACACCATATATTTT. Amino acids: CASGLLAGNTIYF.

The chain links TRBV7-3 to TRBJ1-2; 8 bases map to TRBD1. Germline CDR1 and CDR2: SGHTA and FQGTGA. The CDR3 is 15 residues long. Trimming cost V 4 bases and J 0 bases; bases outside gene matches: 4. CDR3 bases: TGTGCCAGCAGCTCAGGACAGGGAACTAACTATGGCTACACCTTC. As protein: CASSSGQGTNYGYTF.

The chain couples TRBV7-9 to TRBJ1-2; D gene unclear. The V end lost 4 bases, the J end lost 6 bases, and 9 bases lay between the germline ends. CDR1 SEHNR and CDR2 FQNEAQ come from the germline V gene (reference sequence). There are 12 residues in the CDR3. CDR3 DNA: TGTGCCAGCAGCTCCGCTTATCATGGCTACACCTTC. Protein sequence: CASSSAYHGYTF.

CDR3 coding DNA: TGTGCCAGCAGTGAGACTAGCGGGGGAGAGACCCAGTACTTC. The encoded protein is CASSETSGGETQYF. This rearrangement joins TRBV6-1 to TRBJ2-5; 12 nucleotides match TRBD2. Looked up from germline, CDR1 is MNHNS and CDR2 is SASEGT. The V and J ends lost 3 bases and 4 bases, in that order; junction bases with no gene match: 0. The CDR3 has 14 residues.

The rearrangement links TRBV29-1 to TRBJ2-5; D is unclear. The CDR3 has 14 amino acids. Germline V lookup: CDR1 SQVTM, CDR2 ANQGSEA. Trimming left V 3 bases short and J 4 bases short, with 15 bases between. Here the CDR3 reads CSVDPTLMGETQYF. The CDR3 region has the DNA TGCAGCGTTGACCCGACTCTAATGGGAGAGACCCAGTACTTC.

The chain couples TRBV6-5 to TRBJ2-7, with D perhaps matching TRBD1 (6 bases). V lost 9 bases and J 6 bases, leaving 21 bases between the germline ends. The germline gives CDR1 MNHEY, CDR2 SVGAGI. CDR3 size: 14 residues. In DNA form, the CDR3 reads TGTGCCAGTATCTCCGCCCAGGGGACAAGCGAGCAGTACTTC. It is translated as CASISAQGTSEQYF.

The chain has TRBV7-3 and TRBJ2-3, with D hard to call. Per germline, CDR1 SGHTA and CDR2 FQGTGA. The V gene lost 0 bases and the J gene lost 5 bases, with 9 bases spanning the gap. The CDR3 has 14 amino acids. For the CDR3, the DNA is TGTGCCAGCAGCTTAACATCCTACGGAGATACGCAGTATTTT. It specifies CASSLTSYGDTQYF.

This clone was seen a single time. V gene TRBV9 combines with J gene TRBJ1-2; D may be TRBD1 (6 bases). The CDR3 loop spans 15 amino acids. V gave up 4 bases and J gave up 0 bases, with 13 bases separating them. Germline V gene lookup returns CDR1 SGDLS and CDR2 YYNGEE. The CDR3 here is CASSSGTLSNYGYTF. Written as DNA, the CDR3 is TGTGCCAGCAGCTCCGGGACACTCTCTAACTATGGCTACACCTTC.

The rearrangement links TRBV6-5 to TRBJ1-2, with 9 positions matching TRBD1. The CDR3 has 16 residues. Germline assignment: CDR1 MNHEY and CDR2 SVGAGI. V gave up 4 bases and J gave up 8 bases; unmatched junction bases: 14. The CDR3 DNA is TGTGCCAGCAGTTCACCCATGCAGGGGACAGGGTACGGCTACACCTTC. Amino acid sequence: CASSSPMQGTGYGYTF.

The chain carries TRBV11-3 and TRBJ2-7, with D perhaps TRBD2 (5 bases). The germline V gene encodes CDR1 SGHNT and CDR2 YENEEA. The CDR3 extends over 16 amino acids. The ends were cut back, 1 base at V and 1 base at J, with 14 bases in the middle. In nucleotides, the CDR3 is TGTGCCAGCAGCTTAGCCCCTAGCTCCAGATCCTACGAGCAGTACTTC. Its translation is CASSLAPSSRSYEQYF.

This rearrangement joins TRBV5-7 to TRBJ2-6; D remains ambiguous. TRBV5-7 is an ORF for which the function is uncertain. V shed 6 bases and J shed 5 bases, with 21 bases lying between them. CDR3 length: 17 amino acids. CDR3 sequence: CASMTSLVQSRANVLTF. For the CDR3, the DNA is TGTGCCAGCATGACCAGTCTTGTACAAAGTCGGGCCAACGTCCTGACTTTC.

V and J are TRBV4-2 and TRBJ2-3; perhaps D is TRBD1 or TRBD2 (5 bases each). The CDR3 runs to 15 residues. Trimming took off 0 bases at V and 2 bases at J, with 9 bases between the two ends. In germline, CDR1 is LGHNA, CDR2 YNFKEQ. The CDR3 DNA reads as TGTGCCAGCAGCCAAGAGATGGGGGTCACAGATACGCAGTATTTT. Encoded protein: CASSQEMGVTDTQYF.

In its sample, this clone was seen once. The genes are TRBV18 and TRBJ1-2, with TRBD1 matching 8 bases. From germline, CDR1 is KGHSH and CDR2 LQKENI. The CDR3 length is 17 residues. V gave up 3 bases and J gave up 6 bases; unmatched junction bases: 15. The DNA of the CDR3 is TGTGCCAGCTCACCGGGCAATAGCGGGGACAGGTCCCATGGCTACACCTTC. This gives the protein CASSPGNSGDRSHGYTF.

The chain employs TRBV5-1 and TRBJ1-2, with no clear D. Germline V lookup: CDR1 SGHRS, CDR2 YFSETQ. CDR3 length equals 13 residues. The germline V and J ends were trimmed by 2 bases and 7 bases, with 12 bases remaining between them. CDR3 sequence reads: CASSLGSLGGYTF. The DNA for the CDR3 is TGCGCCAGCAGCTTAGGGTCCCTCGGTGGCTACACCTTC.

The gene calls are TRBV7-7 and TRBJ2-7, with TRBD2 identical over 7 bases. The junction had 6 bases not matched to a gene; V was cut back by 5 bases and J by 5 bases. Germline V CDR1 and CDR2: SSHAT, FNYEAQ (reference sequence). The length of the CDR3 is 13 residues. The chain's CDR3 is CASSPGGGDEQYF. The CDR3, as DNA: TGTGCCAGCAGCCCCGGGGGAGGGGACGAGCAGTACTTC.

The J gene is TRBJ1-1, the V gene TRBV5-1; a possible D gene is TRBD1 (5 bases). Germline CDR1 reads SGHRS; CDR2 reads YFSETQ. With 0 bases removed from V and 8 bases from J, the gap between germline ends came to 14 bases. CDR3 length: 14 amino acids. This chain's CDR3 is CASSLERSGTEAFF. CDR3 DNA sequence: TGCGCCAGCAGCTTGGAGAGGTCGGGGACCGAAGCTTTCTTT.